The 4 T cell receptor beta chains presented below share a single source sample, sequenced in a study of T cell repertoires in cytomegalovirus infection. Antigens for these TCRs are unknown. Using its own MiXCR run on the reads, TCRdb lists one record per CDR3 protein. Of some 560,000 distinct CDR3 sequences listed, over 35% are singletons. Specimen: cultured PBMCs, collected from culture after CMV antigen stimulation. The source is a human donor in good health (CMV status not recorded). Some clones in this sample may be carry-over from other donors' samples.

CDR3 coding DNA: TGCGCCAGCAGCCATATAGGTGATTCCTACGAGCAGTACTTC. This codes for CASSHIGDSYEQYF. The chain couples TRBV4-1 to TRBJ2-7; D unclear. The V gene lost 3 bases and the J gene lost 1 base, with 10 bases spanning the gap. This CDR3 has 14 residues. Germline V lookup: CDR1 MGHRA, CDR2 YSYEKL.

This clonotype showed up many times. This rearrangement joins TRBV5-6 to TRBJ1-1, with a possible D match to TRBD1 (5 bases). V shed 4 bases and J shed 1 base, with 11 bases lying between them. The germline V gene encodes CDR1 SGHDT and CDR2 YYEEEE. This CDR3 has 14 amino acids. The CDR3 DNA reads TGTGCCAGCAGCGGACTCAGGGAGAACACTGAAGCTTTCTTT. It encodes CASSGLRENTEAFF.

This clonotype was found once. The chain carries TRBV5-1 and TRBJ2-3; perhaps TRBD2 as D (5 bases). V lost 4 bases, J lost 6 bases, and 15 bases lay in between. The germline V gene has CDR1 SGHRS and CDR2 YFSETQ. CDR3 length: 14 amino acids. CDR3 in amino acids: CASSVTRVPDTQYF. In DNA form, the CDR3 reads TGCGCCAGCAGCGTCACTAGGGTTCCCGATACGCAGTATTTT.

This clonotype appeared once. This sequence joins TRBV29-1 and TRBJ2-1; TRBD2 is a possible D gene (6 bases). CDR3 size: 13 residues. Between the trimmed V and J ends, which lost 8 bases and 6 bases, there was a span of 17 bases. The germline CDR1 and CDR2 sequences are SQVTM and ANQGSEA. The CDR3 nucleotides are TGCAGCTCGATGGGGAGGACTGTCAATGAGCAGTTCTTC. It codes for CSSMGRTVNEQFF.